Below, 6 T cell receptor beta chains from the same sample are listed, as sequenced in a study of T cells expressing NK-cell markers. TCRdb re-analyzed the 5' RACE reads; it lists each CDR3 protein once, without DNA. This repertoire includes some 440,000 distinct CDR3 sequences. The sample was blood T cells: a sorted CD56 or NKG2C T cell subset, CD4+ or CD8+ T cells, or bulk PBMC T cells (not recorded which). These receptors originate from a woman aged 45 to 65 in good health.

The V and J genes are TRBV24-1 and TRBJ2-1; TCRdb designates TRBD1, a call that cannot be tested without DNA. The CDR3 consists of 14 residues. Germline V gene data show CDR1 as KGHDR and CDR2 as SFDVKD. The CDR3 is CATSEPGQAYEQFF.

The chain links TRBV20-1 to TRBJ1-3. Germline V gene lookup returns CDR1 DFQATT and CDR2 SNEGSKA (reference sequence). The CDR3 runs 13 residues. This CDR3 is CSGITGSGNTIYF.

CDR3: CSAGRSFYEQYF. V is TRBV20-1 and J is TRBJ2-7; with no DNA, the TCRdb D assignment of TRBD1 cannot be verified. CDR1 is DFQATT and CDR2 is SNEGSKA in the germline V gene (reference sequence). There are 12 residues in the CDR3.

The chain employs TRBV6-5 and TRBJ1-1. The CDR3 length is 15 residues. The germline CDR1 and CDR2 sequences are MNHEY and SVGAGI. The CDR3 region is CASSYRSTVAGEAFF.

The V call is TRBV4-1, the J call TRBJ2-7. This CDR3 spans 18 amino acids. Germline lookup yields CDR1 MGHRA and CDR2 YSYEKL. CDR3 in amino acids: CASSQVPARLPSSYEQYF.

The chain is built from TRBV7-9 and TRBJ2-7; the D gene TCRdb calls, TRBD2, cannot be checked with no DNA. Germline assignment: CDR1 SEHNR and CDR2 FQNEAQ (reference sequence). This CDR3 region has 13 residues. The CDR3 sequence is CASRTSGSYEQYF.